Reported below is one T cell receptor (beta chain). Grouping used clinical history reported by participants in a survey and questionnaire. This entry comes from a study of blood T cell repertoires in COVID-19. The V gene's germline CDR1 is MNHEY and CDR2 SMNVEV (reference sequence). CDR3 size: 15 residues. Trimming stripped 1 base from V and 7 bases from J, with 16 bases between. The method was immunoSEQ multiplex PCR; TCRdb's version includes in-frame clones alone and lacks a portion of them. The sample lists 320,000 or so clones; approximately 88% were seen once. Sequenced material: PBMCs or T cells enriched from blood (not recorded which). The chain employs TRBV27 and TRBJ1-2; D is undetermined. The receptor comes from a man aged 25-45 years who had recovered from COVID-19. The CDR3 reads CASSLFWGNRGGYTF. CDR3 DNA: TGTGCCAGCAGTTTATTCTGGGGAAACCGGGGTGGCTACACCTTC.